This record concerns one TCR beta chain sequence. The data stem from a study of blood T cell repertoires in COVID-19. Study processing details: Scientists estimated how many nucleated cells there were by amplifying reference gene primers. The repertoire was sequenced with immunoSEQ multiplex PCR; TCRdb's copy has only in-frame clones and lacks some. V, J and clone size derive from that table, while D and trimming were established from the DNA sequence. The sample carries hundreds of thousands of clones, 88% recorded once. The sample was PBMCs or T cells enriched from blood (not recorded which). The TCR sequence derives from a woman in her 30s who had recovered from COVID-19.

The CDR3 protein is CASSLSFRQAGEDSNQPQHF. For the CDR3, the DNA is TGTGCCAGCAGCCTAAGCTTCAGACAGGCCGGAGAAGATAGCAATCAGCCCCAGCATTTT. The chain links TRBV7-6 to TRBJ1-5; possible D gene TRBD1, 6 bases. The V and J ends lost 5 bases and 0 bases respectively, with 26 bases between them. Germline CDR1 reads SGHVS; CDR2 reads FNYEAQ. The CDR3 runs 20 residues.